This T cell receptor beta chain is from a study of blood T cell repertoires in COVID-19 (dated by TCRdb to 2020 to 2021). Background for the entire study: Collaborator samples came from the United States, Italy and Spain and covered acute and convalescent phases of COVID-19. Subjects who had been exposed to COVID-19, were actively infected with it, or had recovered from it provided the deeply sampled blood TCRbeta repertoires that made up the dataset. A de-identified subject ID, COVID-19 status, age in years and sex were almost always included in the sample metadata. The material from the prospective study consisted of cDNA or gDNA derived from T cells, B-cell-depleted T cells, or PBMCs. The repertoires were made available in a free public database intended to serve as a resource for research on the immune response to SARS-CoV-2. Where HLA class I and class II types were available, the types were taken from metadata supplied by the sample provider, not from assay-based typing. The samples were drawn from the first 160 participants of the ongoing ImmuneRACE study and from over a thousand subjects provided by 6 global collaborators.

The paper as a whole reports these results and caveats: Clinical and demographic metadata were provided uncurated, with the amount varying by source and participant.

Notes on this clone: Its antigen remains undetermined. No much larger clonotype is one base removed from it; base qualities were not supplied.

V ends up 3 bases short and J 2 bases short, with an unmatched junction base count of 9. Counted from cysteine to phenylalanine, this CDR3 has 18 amino acids. Kept here is only the CDR3 DNA, which spans 54 bases and is read in frame from base 1. CDR1 and CDR2 (LGHNA, YNFKEQ) derive from the germline V gene. TCRbeta CDR3 regions were amplified from genomic DNA by means of the immunoSEQ Assay, a bias-controlled multiplex PCR. The authors' pipeline ran thus. The number of nucleated cells in each sample was estimated by amplification of reference gene primers within the assay. To quantify the absolute abundance of each unique TCRbeta CDR3 rearrangement, sequence reads were collapsed and filtered. For each sample, productive Simpson clonality was calculated by taking the square root of Simpson's diversity index across productive rearrangements. Not all clones reach the TCRdb copy of this immuneACCESS table, which keeps in-frame sequences only. Checked studies attribute under half of the gap to unresolved V genes and leave the rest unexplained. V and J calls and clone size are copied from that table; D and trimming were computed from the DNA. This sample comprises 72,000 or so clones, 75% to 90% of them detected only once. The ten largest clones take up 5.8% of the sample.

Collaborating institutions collected whole blood in K2EDTA tubes following their own protocols. Collaborator samples were shipped for TCRbeta analysis as frozen whole blood, isolated PBMCs, or DNA extracted from either sample type. Specimen: peripheral blood. The chain is assembled from TRBV4-2 and TRBJ2-7; TRBD2 lines up with 14 middle nucleotides. The sequence was obtained from a man between 50 and 59 years old with active COVID-19. At the DNA level, the sequence is TGTGCCAGCAGCCAGCGGCTAGGGACTAGCGGGGGAACCTACGAGCAGTACTTC. Protein translation: CASSQRLGTSGGTYEQYF.